This T cell receptor beta chain was retrieved from a study of blood T cells in healthy people across ages. CDR1 and CDR2 from the germline V gene are MDHEN and SYDVKM. The CDR3 is made up of 16 amino acids. Trimming cost V 5 bases and J 5 bases; bases outside gene matches: 7. Primers used in a second PCR of about 6 to 11 cycles were a sample-barcoded 5' primer and a J-beta primer mix. Each CDR3 protein is one row after TCRdb ran MiXCR on the 5' RACE reads. The top ten hold about 2.1% of the sample, which has 1.5 million to 2 million distinct CDR3 sequences, around 50% seen once. This clonotype was observed a few times.

The material sequenced was blood. The chain couples TRBV28 to TRBJ2-1, with TRBD2 identical over 12 bases. The receptor comes from a woman in her thirties or forties in good health. CDR3 DNA: TGTGCCAGCAGTACCCGGACTAGCGGGGTGCACAATGAGCAGTTCTTC. Protein product: CASSTRTSGVHNEQFF. The variable domain in full, completed from reference TRBV28 and TRBJ2-1, reads DVKVTQSSRYLVKRTGEKVFLECVQDMDHENMFWYRQDPGLGLRLIYFSYDVKMKEKGDIPEGYSVSREKKERFSLILESASTNQTSMYLCASSTRTSGVHNEQFFGPGTRLTVL.